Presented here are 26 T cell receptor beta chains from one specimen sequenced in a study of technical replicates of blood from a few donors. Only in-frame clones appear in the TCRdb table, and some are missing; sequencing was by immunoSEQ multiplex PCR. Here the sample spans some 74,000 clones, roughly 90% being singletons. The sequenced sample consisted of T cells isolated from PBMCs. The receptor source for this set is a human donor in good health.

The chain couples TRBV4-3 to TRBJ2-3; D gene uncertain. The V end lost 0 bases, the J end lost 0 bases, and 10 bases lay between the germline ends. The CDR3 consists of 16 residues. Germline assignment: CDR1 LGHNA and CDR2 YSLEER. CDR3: CASSQDLDSSTDTQYF. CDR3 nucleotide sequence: TGCGCCAGCAGCCAAGATTTAGATTCTAGCACAGATACGCAGTATTTT.

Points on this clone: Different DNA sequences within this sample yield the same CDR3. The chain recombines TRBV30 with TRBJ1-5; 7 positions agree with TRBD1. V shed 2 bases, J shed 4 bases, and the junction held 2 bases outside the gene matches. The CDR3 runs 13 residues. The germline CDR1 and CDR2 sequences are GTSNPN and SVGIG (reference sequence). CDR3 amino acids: CAWSLQGNQPQHF. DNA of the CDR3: TGTGCCTGGAGTCTACAGGGGAATCAGCCCCAGCATTTT.

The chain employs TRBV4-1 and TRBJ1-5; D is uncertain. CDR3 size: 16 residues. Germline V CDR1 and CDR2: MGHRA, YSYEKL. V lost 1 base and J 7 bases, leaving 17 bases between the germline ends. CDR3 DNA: TGCGCCAGCAGCCAAGTGCTTGGCCACACCGGGCAGCCCCAGCATTTT. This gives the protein CASSQVLGHTGQPQHF.

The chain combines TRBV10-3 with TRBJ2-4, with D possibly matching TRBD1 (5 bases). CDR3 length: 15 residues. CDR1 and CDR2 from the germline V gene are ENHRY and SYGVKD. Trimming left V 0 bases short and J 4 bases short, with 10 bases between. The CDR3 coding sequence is TGTGCCATCAGTGAGTCCACAGGCACTAAAAACATTCAGTACTTC. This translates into CAISESTGTKNIQYF.

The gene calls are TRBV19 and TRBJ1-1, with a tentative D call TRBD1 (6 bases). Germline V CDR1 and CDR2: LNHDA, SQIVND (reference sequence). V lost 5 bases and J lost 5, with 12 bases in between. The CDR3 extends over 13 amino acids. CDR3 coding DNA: TGTGCCAGTAGTGATACAGGGAAAACTGAAGCTTTCTTT. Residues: CASSDTGKTEAFF.

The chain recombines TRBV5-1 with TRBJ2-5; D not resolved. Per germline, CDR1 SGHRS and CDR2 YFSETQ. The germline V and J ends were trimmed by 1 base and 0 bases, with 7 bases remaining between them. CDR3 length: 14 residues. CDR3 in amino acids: CASSLWQYQETQYF. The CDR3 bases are TGCGCCAGCAGCTTGTGGCAGTACCAAGAGACCCAGTACTTC.

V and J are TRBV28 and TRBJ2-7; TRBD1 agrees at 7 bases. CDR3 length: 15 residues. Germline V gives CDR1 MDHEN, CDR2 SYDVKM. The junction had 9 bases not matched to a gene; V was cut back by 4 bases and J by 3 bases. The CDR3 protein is CASSSPGQTVYEQYF. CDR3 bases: TGTGCCAGCAGTTCGCCGGGACAGACAGTCTACGAGCAGTACTTC.

CDR3 sequence: CASSGSQGAEAFF. The CDR3 DNA reads TGTGCCAGCAGCGGTTCACAGGGCGCAGAAGCTTTCTTT. V usage is TRBV9 and J usage is TRBJ1-1; perhaps TRBD1 as D (6 bases). The V end was cut by 3 bases, the J end by 8 bases, with 14 bases between. The CDR3 totals 13 residues. Germline assignment: CDR1 SGDLS and CDR2 YYNGEE.

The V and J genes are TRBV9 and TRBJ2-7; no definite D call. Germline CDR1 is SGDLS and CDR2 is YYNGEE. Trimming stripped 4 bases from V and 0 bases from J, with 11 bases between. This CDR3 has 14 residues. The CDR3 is CASSTIGSSYEQYF. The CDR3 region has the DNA TGTGCCAGCAGCACTATTGGAAGCTCCTACGAGCAGTACTTC. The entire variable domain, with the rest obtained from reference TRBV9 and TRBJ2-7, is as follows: DSGVTQTPKHLITATGQRVTLRCSPRSGDLSVYWYQQSLDQGLQFLIQYYNGEERAKGNILERFSAQQFPDLHSELNLSSLELGDSALYFCASSTIGSSYEQYFGPGTRLTVT.

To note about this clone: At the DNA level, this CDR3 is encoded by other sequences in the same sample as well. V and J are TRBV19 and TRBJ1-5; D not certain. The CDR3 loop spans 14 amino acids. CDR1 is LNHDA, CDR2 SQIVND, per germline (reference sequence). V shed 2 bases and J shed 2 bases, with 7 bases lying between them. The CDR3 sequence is CASSIRQGNQPQHF. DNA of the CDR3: TGTGCCAGTAGTATAAGGCAGGGCAATCAGCCCCAGCATTTT.

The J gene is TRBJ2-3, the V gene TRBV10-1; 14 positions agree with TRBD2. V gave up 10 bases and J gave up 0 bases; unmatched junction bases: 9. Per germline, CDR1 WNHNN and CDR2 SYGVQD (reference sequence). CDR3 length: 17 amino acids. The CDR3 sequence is CAKPGRTSGRSTDTQYF. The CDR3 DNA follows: TGCGCCAAGCCGGGAAGGACTAGCGGGAGGAGCACAGATACGCAGTATTTT.

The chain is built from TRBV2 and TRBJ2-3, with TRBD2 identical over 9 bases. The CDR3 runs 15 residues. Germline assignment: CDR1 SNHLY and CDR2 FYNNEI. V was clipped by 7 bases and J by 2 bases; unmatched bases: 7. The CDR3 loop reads CASIRLAGTTDTQYF. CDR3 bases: TGTGCCAGCATTCGTCTAGCGGGAACCACAGATACGCAGTATTTT. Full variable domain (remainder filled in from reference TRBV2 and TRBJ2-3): EPEVTQTPSHQVTQMGQEVILRCVPISNHLYFYWYRQILGQKVEFLVSFYNNEISEKSEIFDDQFSVERPDGSNFTLKIRSTKLEDSAMYFCASIRLAGTTDTQYFGPGTRLTVL.

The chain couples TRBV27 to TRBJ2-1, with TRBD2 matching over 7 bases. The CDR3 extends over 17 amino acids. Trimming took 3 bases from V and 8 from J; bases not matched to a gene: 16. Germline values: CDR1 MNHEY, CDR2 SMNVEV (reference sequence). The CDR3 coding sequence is TGTGCCAGCAGTTTTAAATCTCTAGCGGACCGGACCCATGAGCAGTTCTTC. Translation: CASSFKSLADRTHEQFF.

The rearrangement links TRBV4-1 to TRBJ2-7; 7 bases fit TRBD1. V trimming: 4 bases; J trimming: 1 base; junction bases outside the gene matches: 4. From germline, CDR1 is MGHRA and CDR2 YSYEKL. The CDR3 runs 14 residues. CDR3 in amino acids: CASSRRDSSYEQYF. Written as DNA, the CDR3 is TGCGCCAGCAGCCGTCGGGACAGTTCCTACGAGCAGTACTTC.

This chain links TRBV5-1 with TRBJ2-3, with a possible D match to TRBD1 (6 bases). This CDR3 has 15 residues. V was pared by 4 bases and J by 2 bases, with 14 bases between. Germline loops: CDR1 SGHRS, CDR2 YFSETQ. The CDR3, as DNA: TGCGCCAGCAGCCTGAGGGACAAAGACACAGATACGCAGTATTTT. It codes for CASSLRDKDTDTQYF. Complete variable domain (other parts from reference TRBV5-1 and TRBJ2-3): KAGVTQTPRYLIKTRGQQVTLSCSPISGHRSVSWYQQTPGQGLQFLFEYFSETQRNKGNFPGRFSGRQFSNSRSEMNVSTLELGDSALYLCASSLRDKDTDTQYFGPGTRLTVL.

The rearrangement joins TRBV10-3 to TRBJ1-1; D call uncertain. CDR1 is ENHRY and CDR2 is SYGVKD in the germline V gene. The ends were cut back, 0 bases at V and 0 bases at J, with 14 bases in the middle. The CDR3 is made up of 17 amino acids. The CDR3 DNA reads TGTGCCATCAGTGAGTCGAAAGGGAGGGCCATGAACACTGAAGCTTTCTTT. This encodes CAISESKGRAMNTEAFF.

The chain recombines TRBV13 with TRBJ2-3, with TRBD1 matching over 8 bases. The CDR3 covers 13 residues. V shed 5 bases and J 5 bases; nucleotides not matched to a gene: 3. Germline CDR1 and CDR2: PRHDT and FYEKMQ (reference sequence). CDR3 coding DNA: TGTGCCAGCAGCCCGACAGGGGAAGATACGCAGTATTTT. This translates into CASSPTGEDTQYF.

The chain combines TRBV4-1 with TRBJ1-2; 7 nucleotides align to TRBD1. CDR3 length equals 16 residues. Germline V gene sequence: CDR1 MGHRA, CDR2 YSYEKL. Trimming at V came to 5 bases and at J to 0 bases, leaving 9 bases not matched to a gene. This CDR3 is CASSVWTGLSNYGYTF. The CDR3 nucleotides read TGCGCCAGCAGCGTATGGACAGGCCTATCTAACTATGGCTACACCTTC.

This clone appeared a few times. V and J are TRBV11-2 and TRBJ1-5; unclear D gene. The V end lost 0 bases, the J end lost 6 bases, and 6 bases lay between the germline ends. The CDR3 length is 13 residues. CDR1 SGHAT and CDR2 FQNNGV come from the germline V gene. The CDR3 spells CASSLDRSQPQHF. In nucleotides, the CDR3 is TGTGCCAGCAGCTTAGATCGTAGTCAGCCCCAGCATTTT. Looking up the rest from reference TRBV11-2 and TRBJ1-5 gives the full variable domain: EAGVAQSPRYKIIEKRQSVAFWCNPISGHATLYWYQQILGQGPKLLIQFQNNGVVDDSQLPKDRFSAERLKGVDSTLKIQPAKLEDSAVYLCASSLDRSQPQHFGDGTRLSIL.

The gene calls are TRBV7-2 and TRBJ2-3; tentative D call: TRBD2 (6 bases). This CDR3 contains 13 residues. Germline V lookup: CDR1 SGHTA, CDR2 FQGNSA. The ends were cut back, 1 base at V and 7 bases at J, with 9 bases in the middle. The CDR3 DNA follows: TGTGCCAGCAGCTTAGGGCGGGGATATACGCAGTATTTT. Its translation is CASSLGRGYTQYF.

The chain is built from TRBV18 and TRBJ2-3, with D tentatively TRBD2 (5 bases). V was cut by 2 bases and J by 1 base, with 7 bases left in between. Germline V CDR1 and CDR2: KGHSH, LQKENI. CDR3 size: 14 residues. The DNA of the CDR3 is TGTGCCAGCTCACCAAGAGCGGGCACAGATACGCAGTATTTT. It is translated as CASSPRAGTDTQYF.

The CDR3 is CASSDRANQPQHF. The CDR3 DNA follows: TGTGCCAGCAGTGACAGGGCCAATCAGCCCCAGCATTTT. This rearrangement joins TRBV2 to TRBJ1-5; D may be TRBD1 (5 bases). The germline V gene has CDR1 SNHLY and CDR2 FYNNEI. V gave up 3 bases and J gave up 3 bases, with 6 bases separating them. The CDR3 totals 13 residues.

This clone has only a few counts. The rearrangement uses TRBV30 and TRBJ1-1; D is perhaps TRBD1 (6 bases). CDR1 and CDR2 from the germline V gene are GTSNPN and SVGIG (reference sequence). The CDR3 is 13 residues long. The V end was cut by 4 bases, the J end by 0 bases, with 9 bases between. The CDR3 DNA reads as TGTGCCTGGATGGGACAAATGAACACTGAAGCTTTCTTT. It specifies CAWMGQMNTEAFF.

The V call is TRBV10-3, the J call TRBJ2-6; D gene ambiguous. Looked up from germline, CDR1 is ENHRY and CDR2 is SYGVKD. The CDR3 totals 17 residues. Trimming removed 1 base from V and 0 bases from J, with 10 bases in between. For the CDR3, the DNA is TGTGCCATCAGTGAGTATCCAGGCACCTCTGGGGCCAACGTCCTGACTTTC. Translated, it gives CAISEYPGTSGANVLTF.

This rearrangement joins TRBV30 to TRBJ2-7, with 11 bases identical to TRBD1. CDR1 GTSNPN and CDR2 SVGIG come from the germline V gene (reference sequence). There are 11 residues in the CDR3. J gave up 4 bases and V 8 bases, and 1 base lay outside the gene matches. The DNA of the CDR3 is TGTGCCGGGACAGGGGGGTACGAGCAGTACTTC. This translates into CAGTGGYEQYF.

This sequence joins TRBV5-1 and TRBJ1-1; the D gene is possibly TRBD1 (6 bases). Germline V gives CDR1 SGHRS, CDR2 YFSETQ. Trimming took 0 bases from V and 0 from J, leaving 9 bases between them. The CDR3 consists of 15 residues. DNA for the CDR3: TGCGCCAGCAGCTTGGTTACAGGGATGAACACTGAAGCTTTCTTT. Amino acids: CASSLVTGMNTEAFF.